This TCR beta chain was found in a study of blood T cell repertoires in COVID-19. CDR1 LGHDT and CDR2 YNNKEL come from the germline V gene (reference sequence). The CDR3 has 15 amino acids. The V end was cut by 0 bases, the J end by 7 bases, with 15 bases between. Assay: immunoSEQ multiplex PCR; the TCRdb copy retains only in-frame clones and omits some. The sample contains some 180,000 clones, about four fifths of which appear only once. This rearrangement joins TRBV3-1 (or the pseudogene TRBV3-2) to TRBJ2-5; tentatively, D is TRBD2 (6 bases). The sample consisted of peripheral blood. This TCR was sampled from a woman aged 40 to 50 with COVID-19, enrolled during active disease. In nucleotides, the CDR3 is TGTGCCAGCAGCCAAGACGTCCAACCCGGGGGGACCCAGTACTTC. This codes for CASSQDVQPGGTQYF.